This TCR beta chain was sequenced in a study of T cell repertoires in cytomegalovirus infection. Study as a whole: CMV infection and matching HLA type were both indicated by public TCR beta signatures.

Using its own MiXCR run on the reads, TCRdb lists one record per CDR3 protein. The sample holds some 310,000 distinct CDR3 sequences, just under 25% seen once. Germline CDR1 and CDR2: MDHEN and SYDVKM. The CDR3 contains 16 residues. Trimming at V came to 5 bases and at J to 6 bases, leaving 14 bases not matched to a gene. Whole-study findings and limits: The study identified carriers of CMV plus the relevant HLA from cumulative public TCR beta family frequency. HLA-C-restricted TCR beta clonotypes specific for CMV led the ex vivo response.

This clonotype was observed a few times. Its target is unknown. The sequencing used cultured PBMCs, collected from culture after CMV antigen stimulation. The sequence came from a human donor in good health (CMV status not recorded). Some clones in this sample may be carry-over from other donors' samples. The chain employs TRBV28 and TRBJ2-7, with 9 positions matching TRBD1. The CDR3 DNA is TGTGCCAGCAGTACCCGATGGGGGACAGGGTCAGGCGAGCAGTACTTC. Protein product: CASSTRWGTGSGEQYF.